This TCR beta chain was obtained from a study of OX40 agonist ivuxolimab in advanced cancers. Study-wide context: The dose-escalation cohort had hepatocellular carcinoma, melanoma, renal cell or head and neck cancer.

Study-wide points: Both blood CD4+ and CD8+ T cells showed clonal growth by week 6 at 0.1 to 3.0 mg/kg.

CDR1 and CDR2 (germline): ENHRY, SYGVKD. This CDR3 has 18 amino acids. V was pared by 4 bases and J by 4 bases, with 13 bases of the junction left unmatched. Repertoires were generated with immunoSEQ multiplex PCR, while TCRdb's copy carries only in-frame clones and drops some. The data contain tens of thousands of clones, around 83% of them singletons. Worth noting for this clone: Its antigen is currently unknown.

The rearrangement links TRBV10-3 to TRBJ2-6; the match to TRBD1 covers 7 bases. This TCR was recovered from an adult with an advanced solid tumor such as melanoma, head and neck, liver or kidney cancer. Specimen: CD4+ or CD8+ T cells sorted from blood, collected in a trial of the OX40 agonist ivuxolimab. In DNA form, the CDR3 reads TGTGCCATCAGTGGCGCGACAGGGCCGTTCAGAGGGGCCAACGTCCTGACTTTC. Translation: CAISGATGPFRGANVLTF.